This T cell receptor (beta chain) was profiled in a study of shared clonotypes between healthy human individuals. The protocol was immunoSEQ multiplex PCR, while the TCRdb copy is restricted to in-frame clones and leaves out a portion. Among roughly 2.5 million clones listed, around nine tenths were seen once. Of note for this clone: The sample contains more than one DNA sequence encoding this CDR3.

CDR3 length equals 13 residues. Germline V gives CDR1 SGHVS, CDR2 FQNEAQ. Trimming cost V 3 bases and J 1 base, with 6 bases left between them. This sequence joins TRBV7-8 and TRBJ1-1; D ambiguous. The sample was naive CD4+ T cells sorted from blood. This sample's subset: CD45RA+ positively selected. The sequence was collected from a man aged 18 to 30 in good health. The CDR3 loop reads CASSLEENTEAFF. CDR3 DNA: TGTGCCAGCAGCTTGGAAGAGAACACTGAAGCTTTCTTT.